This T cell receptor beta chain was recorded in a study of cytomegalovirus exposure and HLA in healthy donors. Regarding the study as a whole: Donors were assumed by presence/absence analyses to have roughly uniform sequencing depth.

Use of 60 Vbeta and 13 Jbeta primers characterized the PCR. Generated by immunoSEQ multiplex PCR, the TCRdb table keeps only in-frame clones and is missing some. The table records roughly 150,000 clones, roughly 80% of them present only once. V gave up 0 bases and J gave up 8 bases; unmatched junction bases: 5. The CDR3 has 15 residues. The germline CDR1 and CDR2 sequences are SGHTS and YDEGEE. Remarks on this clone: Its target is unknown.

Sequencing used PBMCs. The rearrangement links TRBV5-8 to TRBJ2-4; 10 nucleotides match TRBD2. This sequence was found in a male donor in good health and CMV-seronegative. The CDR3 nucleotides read TGTGCCAGCAGCTTGGGGCCTAGCGGGGGTTACATTCAGTACTTC. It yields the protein CASSLGPSGGYIQYF.